This is a list of T cell receptor beta chains from one sample in a study of blood T cell repertoires in COVID-19. Only in-frame clones appear in the TCRdb table, and some are missing; sequencing was by immunoSEQ multiplex PCR. In the table there are fewer than 350,000 clones, 87% of which are singletons. Input material: PBMCs or T cells enriched from blood (not recorded which). The receptors originated from a woman between 40 and 55 years old who had recovered from COVID-19. CDR3s include the opening cysteine and the closing phenylalanine or tryptophan. The order of the fields is D gene, V gene, CDR3 protein. A D gene is named only where the DNA matches it firmly.

d_gene: NA
v_gene: TRBV20-1
CDR3aa: CSASETTRANYGYTF

d_gene: TRBD1
v_gene: TRBV27
CDR3aa: CASRLIDGTGLRYEQFF

d_gene: NA
v_gene: TRBV7-8
CDR3aa: CASGAGSPGTDTQYF

d_gene: NA
v_gene: TRBV7-2
CDR3aa: CASSPGIQETQYF

d_gene: NA
v_gene: TRBV11-3
CDR3aa: CASSLRGGINNEQFF

d_gene: NA
v_gene: TRBV9
CDR3aa: CASSVASNLAHREKLFF

d_gene: NA
v_gene: TRBV7-2
CDR3aa: CASSLIHTDTQYF

d_gene: NA
v_gene: TRBV6-5
CDR3aa: CASKSGGSGNTIYF

d_gene: TRBD2
v_gene: TRBV7-2
CDR3aa: CASSLALAGLGRDTQYF

d_gene: NA
v_gene: TRBV6-6
CDR3aa: CASSYTSGEQYF

d_gene: NA
v_gene: TRBV19
CDR3aa: CASNAQGLRTEAFF

d_gene: NA
v_gene: TRBV30
CDR3aa: CAWSVPGENEKLFF

d_gene: TRBD2
v_gene: TRBV28
CDR3aa: CASSLDQPSGPYEQYF

d_gene: NA
v_gene: TRBV7-2
CDR3aa: CASSPARRQETQYF

d_gene: NA
v_gene: TRBV27
CDR3aa: CASSLRGGNQPQHF

d_gene: NA
v_gene: TRBV4-3
CDR3aa: CASSQGTASGGNQPQHF

d_gene: TRBD2
v_gene: TRBV7-9
CDR3aa: CASSQGLAEQYF

d_gene: TRBD2
v_gene: TRBV18
CDR3aa: CAVAGNNEQFF

d_gene: TRBD2
v_gene: TRBV24-1
CDR3aa: CATSDTREGVQVGEETQYF

d_gene: NA
v_gene: TRBV4-1
CDR3aa: CASSPQGFTYEQYF

d_gene: NA
v_gene: TRBV12-3/TRBV12-4
CDR3aa: CASSEPGEKLFF

d_gene: NA
v_gene: TRBV6-5
CDR3aa: CASSPRDTGYTF